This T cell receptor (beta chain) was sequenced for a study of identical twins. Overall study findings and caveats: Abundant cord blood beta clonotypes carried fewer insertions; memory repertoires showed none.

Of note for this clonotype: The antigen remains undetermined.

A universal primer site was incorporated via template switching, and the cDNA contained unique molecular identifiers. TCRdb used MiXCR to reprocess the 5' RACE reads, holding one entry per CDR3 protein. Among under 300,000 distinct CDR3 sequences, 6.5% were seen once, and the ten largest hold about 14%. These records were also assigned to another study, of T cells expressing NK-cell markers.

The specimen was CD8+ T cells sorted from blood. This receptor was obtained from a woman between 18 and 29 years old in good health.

The CDR3, as DNA: TGCAGCGTTGAAGAGAGGACTAGCGGGACTCGTACTTCCTACGAGCAGTACTTC. It is translated as CSVEERTSGTRTSYEQYF. The genes are TRBV29-1 and TRBJ2-7; TRBD2 matches 12 bases. The germline gives CDR1 SQVTM, CDR2 ANQGSEA. Trimming cost V 0 bases and J 1 base; bases outside gene matches: 10. This CDR3 is 18 amino acids long.